Listed below are T cell receptor beta chains from one sample, sequenced in a study of shared clonotypes between healthy human individuals. TCRdb's copy holds only in-frame clones and misses some; the assay was immunoSEQ multiplex PCR. The sample yields hundreds of thousands of clones, more than 95% seen once. The specimen was naive CD4+ T cells sorted from blood. The origin of the receptors is a woman in her thirties in good health. Each CDR3 is given with its conserved first and last residue. D genes are given only for firm matches. Expanded clones get a size class; other rows say once, few or many, or leave the size out.

TRBD1	.	TRBV6-1	TRBJ2-7	TGTGCCAGCAGTGACCGGGACAGGGGGCATGAGCAGTACTTC	CASSDRDRGHEQYF
.	.	TRBV7-2	TRBJ2-2	TGTGCCAGCAGCTTAGACACCGGGGAGCTGTTTTTT	CASSLDTGELFF
TRBD2	.	TRBV7-9	TRBJ2-3	TGTGCCAGCAGCTCAAAGACTAGCAGCCGCACAGATACGCAGTATTTT	CASSSKTSSRTDTQYF
.	.	TRBV19	TRBJ2-1	TGTGCCAGTAGTATAGATATTTACAATGAGCAGTTCTTC	CASSIDIYNEQFF
.	.	TRBV18	TRBJ2-7	TGTGCCAGCTCACCATCTGGCCAGGGCTACGAGCAGTACTTC	CASSPSGQGYEQYF
TRBD2	.	TRBV6-4	TRBJ2-1	TGTGCCAGCAGTGAGAGCAGGGTATTAGCGGGAGGCTTCGGTGAGCAGTTCTTC	CASSESRVLAGGFGEQFF
.	.	TRBV19	TRBJ2-7	TGTGCCAGTAGTATCACCCTTGGCGAGCAGTACTTC	CASSITLGEQYF
.	.	TRBV5-1	TRBJ2-7	TGCGCCAGCAGCTTGACCCCAGCGGTCTACGAGCAGTACTTC	CASSLTPAVYEQYF
.	.	TRBV10-3	TRBJ2-7	TGTGCCATCAGTAAGACAGAAGACTACGAGCAGTACTTC	CAISKTEDYEQYF
.	.	TRBV5-4	TRBJ2-2	TGTGCCAGCAGCTTCTTCCACGGTTCCGGGGAGCTGTTTTTT	CASSFFHGSGELFF
.	.	TRBV2	TRBJ1-1	TGTGCCAGCAGTCCGGCTAACACTGAAGCTTTCTTT	CASSPANTEAFF
.	.	TRBV7-8	TRBJ2-3	TGTGCCAGCAGCCAAGCGGGCAGTAATATCGATACGCAGTATTTT	CASSQAGSNIDTQYF
.	.	TRBV5-1	TRBJ2-1	TGCGCCAGCAGCTTGTGGCAGGGCCATAATGAGCAGTTCTTC	CASSLWQGHNEQFF
TRBD2	once	TRBV14	TRBJ2-5	TGTGCCAGCAGCCTCTACCGGGGGGTTGACGGGACCCAGTACTTC	CASSLYRGVDGTQYF
TRBD1	.	TRBV2	TRBJ2-2	TGTGCCAGCACCATACAGGGGGACACCGGGGAGCTGTTTTTT	CASTIQGDTGELFF
.	.	TRBV7-8	TRBJ1-2	TGTGCCAGCAGCGACGACACGAACTATGGCTACACCTTC	CASSDDTNYGYTF
.	.	TRBV2	TRBJ2-3	TGTGCCAGCCTCGGCTTCGGCACAGATACGCAGTATTTT	CASLGFGTDTQYF
TRBD1	few	TRBV19	TRBJ2-5	TGTGCCAGTAGTCTCGGGACAGCTAAGTACTTC	CASSLGTAKYF
.	.	TRBV5-1	TRBJ2-3	TGCGCCAGCAGCTTGTTCAGGCCAGATACGCAGTATTTT	CASSLFRPDTQYF
.	.	TRBV28	TRBJ1-2	TGTGTAATTAACGGGGGCCTTAACTATGGCTACACCTTC	CVINGGLNYGYTF
TRBD2	.	TRBV29-1	TRBJ2-7	TGCAGCGTTGTGGCGGGAGGATGGTTCGAGCAGTACTTC	CSVVAGGWFEQYF
.	.	TRBV7-6	TRBJ2-5	TGTGCCAGCAGCTTACAACCTACCCACCAAGAGACCCAGTACTTC	CASSLQPTHQETQYF
TRBD1	.	TRBV5-4	TRBJ1-3	TGTGCCAGCAGCCCTAAGGACAGGGAGACAAACACCATATATTTT	CASSPKDRETNTIYF
.	.	TRBV14	TRBJ2-7	TGTGCCAGCAGCCAAGGTGGACAGCTCGAGCAGTACTTC	CASSQGGQLEQYF
.	.	TRBV30	TRBJ2-7	TGTGCCCAGGGCACTAGCTCCTACGAGCAGTACTTC	CAQGTSSYEQYF
.	.	TRBV19	TRBJ2-2	TGTGCCAGTAGTATAGAGGGCCGGTCCCAGGCCGGGGAGCTGTTTTTT	CASSIEGRSQAGELFF
.	once	TRBV15	TRBJ1-4	TGTGCCACCCGGAGTTGGGGGACTAATGAAAAACTGTTTTTT	CATRSWGTNEKLFF
.	once	TRBV5-1	TRBJ1-3	TGCGCCAGCAGCTTGATGGACAGTGGGGCTGGAAACACCATATATTTT	CASSLMDSGAGNTIYF
.	.	TRBV5-1	TRBJ2-1	TGCGCCAGCAACTTCTCCCCGTTTCTCCCCTACAATGAGCAGTTCTTC	CASNFSPFLPYNEQFF
.	.	TRBV30	TRBJ2-7	TGTGCCTGGAGTTCGGGCTACGAGCAGTACTTC	CAWSSGYEQYF
.	.	TRBV5-6	TRBJ2-7	TGTGCCAGCAGCTTGCTACAGGCTGGCTACGAGCAGTACTTC	CASSLLQAGYEQYF
.	.	TRBV7-3	TRBJ2-2	TGTGCCAGCAGTTTTGACAAAACCGGGGAGCTGTTTTTT	CASSFDKTGELFF
.	.	TRBV28	TRBJ1-5	TGTGCCATGGGAGAAAATCAGCCCCAGCATTTT	CAMGENQPQHF
.	.	TRBV6-5	TRBJ1-2	TGTGCCAGCAGTTATACCGGGACACCCAATAACTATGGCTACACCTTC	CASSYTGTPNNYGYTF
TRBD1	.	TRBV5-1	TRBJ1-2	TGCGCCAGCAGCTTCCAAACAGGGGGTGAACCCTATGGCTACACCTTC	CASSFQTGGEPYGYTF
.	.	TRBV28	TRBJ1-4	TGTGCCAGCAGTTCATCTAATGAAAAACTGTTTTTT	CASSSSNEKLFF
.	.	TRBV27	TRBJ2-2	TGTGCCAGCAGTTTAACTTCGGGGCTAGCGAACACCGGGGAGCTGTTTTTT	CASSLTSGLANTGELFF
.	.	TRBV28	TRBJ2-7	TGTGCCAGCAGTTTATTCGGCAGGGGGGACGAGCAGTACTTC	CASSLFGRGDEQYF
.	few	TRBV7-8	TRBJ2-7	TGTGCCAGCAGCTCGACCTACGAGCAGTACTTC	CASSSTYEQYF
.	.	TRBV5-4	TRBJ2-6	TGTGCCAGCAGCCGTAATACTCAGGCCGGAGGGGCCAACGTCCTGACTTTC	CASSRNTQAGGANVLTF